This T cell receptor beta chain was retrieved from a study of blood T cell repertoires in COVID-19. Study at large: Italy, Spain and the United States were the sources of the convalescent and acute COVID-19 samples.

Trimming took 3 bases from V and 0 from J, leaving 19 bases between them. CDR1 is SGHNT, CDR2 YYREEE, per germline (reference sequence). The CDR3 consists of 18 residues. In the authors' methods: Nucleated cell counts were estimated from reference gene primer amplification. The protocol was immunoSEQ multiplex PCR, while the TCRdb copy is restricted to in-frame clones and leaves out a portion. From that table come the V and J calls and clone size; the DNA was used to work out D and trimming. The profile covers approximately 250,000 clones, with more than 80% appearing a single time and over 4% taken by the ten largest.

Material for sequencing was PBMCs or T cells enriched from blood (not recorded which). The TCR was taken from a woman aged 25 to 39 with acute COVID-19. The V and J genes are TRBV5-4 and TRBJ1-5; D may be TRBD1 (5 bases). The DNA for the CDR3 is TGTGCCAGCAGCTCTCTTCCCGGGACGGACTATAGCAATCAGCCCCAGCATTTT. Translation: CASSSLPGTDYSNQPQHF.